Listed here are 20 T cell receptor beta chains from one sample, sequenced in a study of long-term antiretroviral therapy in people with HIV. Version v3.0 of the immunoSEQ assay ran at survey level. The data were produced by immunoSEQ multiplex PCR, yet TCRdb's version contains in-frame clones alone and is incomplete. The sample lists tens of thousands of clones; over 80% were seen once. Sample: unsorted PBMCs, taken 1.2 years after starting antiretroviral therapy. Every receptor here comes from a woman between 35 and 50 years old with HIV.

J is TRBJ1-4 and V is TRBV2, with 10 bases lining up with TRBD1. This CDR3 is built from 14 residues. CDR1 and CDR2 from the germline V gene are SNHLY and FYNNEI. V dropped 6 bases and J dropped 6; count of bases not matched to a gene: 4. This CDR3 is CASSPGTGDEKLFF. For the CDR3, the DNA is TGTGCCAGCAGCCCCGGGACAGGGGATGAAAAACTGTTTTTT.

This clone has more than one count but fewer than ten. For the CDR3, the DNA is TGCGCCAGCAGCTTGTGGGGGCGAGGGCCGAACACCGGGGAGCTGTTTTTT. Translation gives CASSLWGRGPNTGELFF. This chain joins TRBV5-1 and TRBJ2-2; weak D call: TRBD1 (6 bases). Trimming removed 1 base at V and 0 bases at J, with 13 bases between. This CDR3 contains 17 residues. CDR1 and CDR2 (germline): SGHRS, YFSETQ.

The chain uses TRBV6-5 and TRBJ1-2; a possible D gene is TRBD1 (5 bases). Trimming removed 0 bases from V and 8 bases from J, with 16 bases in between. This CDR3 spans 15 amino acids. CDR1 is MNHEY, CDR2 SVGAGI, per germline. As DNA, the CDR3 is TGTGCCAGCAGTTACTCGACCCAGGGCGTCTACGGCTACACCTTC. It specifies CASSYSTQGVYGYTF.

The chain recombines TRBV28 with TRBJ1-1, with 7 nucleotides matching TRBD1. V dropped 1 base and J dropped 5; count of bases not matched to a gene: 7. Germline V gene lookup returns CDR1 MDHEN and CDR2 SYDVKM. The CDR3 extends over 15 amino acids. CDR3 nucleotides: TGTGCCAGCAGTTTATATAGGGACAGTGGAACTGAAGCTTTCTTT. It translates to CASSLYRDSGTEAFF. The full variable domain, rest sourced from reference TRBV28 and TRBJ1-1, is DVKVTQSSRYLVKRTGEKVFLECVQDMDHENMFWYRQDPGLGLRLIYFSYDVKMKEKGDIPEGYSVSREKKERFSLILESASTNQTSMYLCASSLYRDSGTEAFFGQGTRLTVV.

The chain's CDR3 is CASSLISGYEQYF. CDR3 coding DNA: TGTGCCAGCAGCTTGATCTCGGGCTACGAGCAGTACTTC. This chain joins TRBV5-4 and TRBJ2-7, with unresolved D. The V gene lost 1 base and the J gene lost 3 bases, with 8 bases spanning the gap. CDR3 length: 13 amino acids. Per the germline V gene, CDR1 is SGHNT and CDR2 is YYREEE (reference sequence).

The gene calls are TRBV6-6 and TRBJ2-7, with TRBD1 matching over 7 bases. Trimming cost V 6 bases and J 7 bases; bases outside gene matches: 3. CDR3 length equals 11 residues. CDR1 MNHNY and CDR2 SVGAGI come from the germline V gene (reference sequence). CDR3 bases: TGTGCCAGCAGGACAGGGTATGAGCAGTACTTC. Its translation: CASRTGYEQYF.

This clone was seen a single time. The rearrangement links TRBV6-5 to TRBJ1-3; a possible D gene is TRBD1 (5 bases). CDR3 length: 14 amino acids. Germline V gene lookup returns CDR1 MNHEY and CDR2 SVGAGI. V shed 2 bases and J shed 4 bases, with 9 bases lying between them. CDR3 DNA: TGTGCCAGCAGTTACCGGGAGGGGGGAAACACCATATATTTT. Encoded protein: CASSYREGGNTIYF.

The CDR3: CASSGTASYEQYF. CDR3 nucleotides: TGCGCCAGCTCCGGGACAGCCTCCTACGAGCAGTACTTC. This chain joins TRBV5-1 and TRBJ2-7, with 7 positions matching TRBD1. Germline V gene lookup returns CDR1 SGHRS and CDR2 YFSETQ. The CDR3 is made up of 13 amino acids. The V segment lost 7 bases and the J segment 0 bases; nucleotides outside the gene matches: 4.

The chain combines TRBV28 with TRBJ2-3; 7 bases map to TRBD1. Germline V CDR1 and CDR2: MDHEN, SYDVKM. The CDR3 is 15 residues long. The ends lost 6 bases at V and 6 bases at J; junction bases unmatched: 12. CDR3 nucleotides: TGTGCCAGCAGCCGACAGGGCGGCGATTTGGATACGCAGTATTTT. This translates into CASSRQGGDLDTQYF.

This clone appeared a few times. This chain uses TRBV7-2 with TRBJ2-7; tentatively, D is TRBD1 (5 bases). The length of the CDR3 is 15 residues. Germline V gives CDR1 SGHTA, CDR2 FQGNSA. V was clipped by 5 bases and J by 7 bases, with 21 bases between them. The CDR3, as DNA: TGTGCCAGCAGCCCACCAGACAGCCCCCCAGGAGAGCAGTACTTC. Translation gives CASSPPDSPPGEQYF.

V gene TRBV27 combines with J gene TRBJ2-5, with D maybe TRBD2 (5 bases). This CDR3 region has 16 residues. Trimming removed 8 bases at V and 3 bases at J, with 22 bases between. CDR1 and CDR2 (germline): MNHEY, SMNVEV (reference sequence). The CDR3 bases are TGTGCCAGCCAGGCAGCGGAGAGAGACGGCAAAGAGACCCAGTACTTC. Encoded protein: CASQAAERDGKETQYF.

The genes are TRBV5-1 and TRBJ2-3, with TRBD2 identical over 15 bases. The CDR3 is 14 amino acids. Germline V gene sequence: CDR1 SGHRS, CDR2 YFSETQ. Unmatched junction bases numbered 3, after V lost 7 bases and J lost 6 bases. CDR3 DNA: TGCGCCAGCGCCGGGACTAGCGGGAGGGATACGCAGTATTTT. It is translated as CASAGTSGRDTQYF.

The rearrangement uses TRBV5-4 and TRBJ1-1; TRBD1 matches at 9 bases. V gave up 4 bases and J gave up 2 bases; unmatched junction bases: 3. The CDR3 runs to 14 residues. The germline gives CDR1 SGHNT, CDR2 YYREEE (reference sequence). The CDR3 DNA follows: TGTGCCAGCAGCCCGGGACAGGGCAACACTGAAGCTTTCTTT. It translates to CASSPGQGNTEAFF.

The CDR3: CASSSIPQGGLTMNTEAFF. The CDR3 nucleotides read TGTGCCAGCAGCTCTATACCACAGGGGGGCCTGACCATGAACACTGAAGCTTTCTTT. The chain recombines TRBV7-2 with TRBJ1-1, with 8 positions matching TRBD1. CDR3 length equals 19 residues. CDR1 and CDR2 (germline): SGHTA, FQGNSA. V was pared by 4 bases and J by 0 bases, with 16 bases of the junction left unmatched.

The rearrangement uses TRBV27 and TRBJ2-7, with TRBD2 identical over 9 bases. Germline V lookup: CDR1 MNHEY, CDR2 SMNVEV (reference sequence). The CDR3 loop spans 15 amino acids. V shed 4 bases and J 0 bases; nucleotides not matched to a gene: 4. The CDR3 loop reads CASSSAGGSSYEQYF. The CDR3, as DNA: TGTGCCAGCAGTTCCGCGGGAGGGAGCTCCTACGAGCAGTACTTC.

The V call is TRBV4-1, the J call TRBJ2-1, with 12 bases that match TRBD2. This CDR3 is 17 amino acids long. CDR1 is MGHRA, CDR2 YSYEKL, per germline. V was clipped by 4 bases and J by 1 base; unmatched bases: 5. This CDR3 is CASSRGTSGPSYNEQFF. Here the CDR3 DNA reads TGCGCCAGCAGCCGGGGGACTAGCGGGCCTTCCTACAATGAGCAGTTCTTC.

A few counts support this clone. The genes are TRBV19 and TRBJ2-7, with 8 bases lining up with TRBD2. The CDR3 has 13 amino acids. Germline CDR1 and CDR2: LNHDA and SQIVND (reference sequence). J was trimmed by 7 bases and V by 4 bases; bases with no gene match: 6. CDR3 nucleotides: TGTGCCAGTAGTACAGGACTAGCCTGGGAGCAGTACTTC. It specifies CASSTGLAWEQYF. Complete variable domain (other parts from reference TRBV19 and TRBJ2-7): DGGITQSPKYLFRKEGQNVTLSCEQNLNHDAMYWYRQDPGQGLRLIYYSQIVNDFQKGDIAEGYSVSREKKESFPLTVTSAQKNPTAFYLCASSTGLAWEQYFGPGTRLTVT.

The CDR3 reads CASSKRVTYEQYF. The DNA of the CDR3 is TGTGCCAGCAGCAAACGGGTTACCTACGAGCAGTACTTC. This chain joins TRBV6-5 and TRBJ2-7, with D unresolved. The length of the CDR3 is 13 residues. Trimming left V 6 bases short and J 2 bases short, with 11 bases between. Germline values: CDR1 MNHEY, CDR2 SVGAGI.

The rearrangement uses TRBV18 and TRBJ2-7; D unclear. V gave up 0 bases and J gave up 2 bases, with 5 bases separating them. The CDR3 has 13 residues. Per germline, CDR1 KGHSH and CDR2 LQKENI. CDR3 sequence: CASSPPNTYEQYF. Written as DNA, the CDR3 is TGTGCCAGCTCACCACCGAACACCTACGAGCAGTACTTC.

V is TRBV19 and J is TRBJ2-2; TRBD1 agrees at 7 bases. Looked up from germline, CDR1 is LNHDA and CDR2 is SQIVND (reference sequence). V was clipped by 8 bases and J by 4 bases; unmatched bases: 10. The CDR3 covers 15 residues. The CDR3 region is CASYRGPPGTGELFF. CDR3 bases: TGTGCCAGTTACAGGGGCCCCCCGGGCACCGGGGAGCTGTTTTTT.